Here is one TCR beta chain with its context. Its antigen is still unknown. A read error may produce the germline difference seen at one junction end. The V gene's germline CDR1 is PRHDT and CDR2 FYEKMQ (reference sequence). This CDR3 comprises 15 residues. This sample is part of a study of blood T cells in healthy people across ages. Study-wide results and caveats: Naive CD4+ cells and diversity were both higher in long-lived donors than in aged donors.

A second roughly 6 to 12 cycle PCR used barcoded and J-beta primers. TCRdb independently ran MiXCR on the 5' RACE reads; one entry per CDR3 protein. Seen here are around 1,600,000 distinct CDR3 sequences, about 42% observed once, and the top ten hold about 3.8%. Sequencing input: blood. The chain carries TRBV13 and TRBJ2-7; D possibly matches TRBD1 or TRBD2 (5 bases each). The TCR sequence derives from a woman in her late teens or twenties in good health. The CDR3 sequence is CASSHSGWGSYERYF. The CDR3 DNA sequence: TGTGCCAGCAGCCATTCGGGGTGGGGGTCCTACGAGCGGTACTTC.